These 9 T cell receptor beta chains were sequenced from one sample in a study of beta chain features in type 1 diabetes. Overall study results and limits: When Type 1 diabetes patients were examined, their TCRB CDR3s proved moderately but significantly shorter in all four CD4+ subsets.

Their recognized antigens are unknown. Reverse transcribing all isolated RNA meant expressed TCRB transcripts were sequenced. Generated by immunoSEQ multiplex PCR, the TCRdb table keeps only in-frame clones and is missing some. This repertoire shows about 700,000 clones, over 10% found once; its top ten account for approximately 0.022%. Material for sequencing was naive CD4+ T cells from blood. These TCRs come from a man between 18 and 35 years old with type 1 diabetes.

This clone turned up a few times. The rearrangement uses TRBV7-9 and TRBJ1-2; weak D call: TRBD1 (6 bases). V lost 5 bases and J 3 bases, leaving 16 bases between the germline ends. In germline, CDR1 is SEHNR, CDR2 FQNEAQ (reference sequence). This CDR3 is 15 amino acids long. Written as DNA, the CDR3 is TGTGCCAGCAGCGTGGGACACTCAGGAGACTATGGCTACACCTTC. It is translated as CASSVGHSGDYGYTF.

The J gene is TRBJ1-2, the V gene TRBV5-1; D call uncertain. Germline V CDR1 and CDR2: SGHRS, YFSETQ. Deletions cut 1 base from V and 7 bases from J, with 8 bases between. The CDR3 extends over 12 amino acids. The CDR3 region is CASSLNDGGYTF. DNA of the CDR3: TGCGCCAGCAGCTTGAACGACGGTGGCTACACCTTC.

A few counts support this clone. This chain uses TRBV5-6 with TRBJ2-7, with TRBD1 identical over 9 bases. This CDR3 contains 15 residues. J gave up 1 base and V 3 bases, and 5 bases lay outside the gene matches. Germline-derived CDR1 and CDR2 are SGHDT and YYEEEE. CDR3 sequence (DNA): TGTGCCAGCAGCTACCGGGACAGGGTATCCTACGAGCAGTACTTC. It is translated as CASSYRDRVSYEQYF.

Only a few counts were recorded for this clone. This chain joins TRBV7-3 and TRBJ2-2; D is unresolved. The CDR3 spans 12 residues. Germline CDR1 SGHTA, CDR2 FQGTGA. Trimming took off 0 bases at V and 8 bases at J, with 4 bases between the two ends. CDR3 in amino acids: CASSLTLGELFF. In nucleotides, the CDR3 is TGTGCCAGCAGCTTAACGTTGGGGGAGCTGTTTTTT.

This clone has just a few counts. This chain connects TRBV5-1 to TRBJ1-6, with D unresolved. Trimming shortened V by 2 bases and J by 14 bases, and 14 bases separated the two germline ends. This CDR3 comprises 13 residues. Germline CDR1 is SGHRS and CDR2 is YFSETQ. The CDR3 sequence: CASSLGLVEALHF. CDR3 in DNA: TGCGCCAGCAGCTTAGGGCTAGTCGAGGCCCTCCACTTT.

This clone was found a few times. The V gene is TRBV2, the J gene TRBJ2-5; possible D gene TRBD1, 5 bases. The CDR3 has 12 amino acids. Per the germline V gene, CDR1 is SNHLY and CDR2 is FYNNEI. Deletions cut 4 bases from V and 4 bases from J, with 7 bases between. The CDR3 here is CASSVGPETQYF. The CDR3 bases are TGTGCCAGCAGTGTGGGGCCAGAGACCCAGTACTTC.

Only a few counts were recorded for this clone. The gene calls are TRBV7-3 and TRBJ2-3; unclear D gene. The V end was cut by 4 bases, the J end by 1 base, with 3 bases between. The germline CDR1 and CDR2 sequences are SGHTA and FQGTGA. The CDR3 consists of 12 residues. In DNA, the CDR3 is TGTGCCAGCAGCTCAGGCACAGATACGCAGTATTTT. Translated, it gives CASSSGTDTQYF. Combining the CDR3 with reference TRBV7-3 and TRBJ2-3 gives the whole variable domain GAGVSQTPSNKVTEKGKYVELRCDPISGHTALYWYRQSLGQGPEFLIYFQGTGAADDSGLPNDRFFAVRPEGSVSTLKIQRTERGDSAVYLCASSSGTDTQYFGPGTRLTVL.

This clone has just a few counts. The V call is TRBV6-6, the J call TRBJ2-5, with D perhaps matching TRBD1 or TRBD2 (7 bases each). Germline V gives CDR1 MNHNY, CDR2 SVGAGI (reference sequence). This CDR3 has 16 residues. V shed 6 bases and J shed 5 bases, with 22 bases lying between them. The CDR3 sequence is CASRPMSGGGGETQYF. The DNA for the CDR3 is TGTGCCAGCAGACCTATGTCGGGGGGAGGGGGCGAGACCCAGTACTTC.

The J gene is TRBJ2-6, the V gene TRBV28; D tentatively fits TRBD1 or TRBD2 (5 bases each). Germline V gene lookup returns CDR1 MDHEN and CDR2 SYDVKM. This CDR3 contains 15 residues. V was cut by 2 bases and J by 3 bases, with 8 bases left in between. The CDR3 nucleotides are TGTGCCAGCAGTTTACAGGGAGTTGGGGCCAACGTCCTGACTTTC. This encodes CASSLQGVGANVLTF.